Below, 30 T cell receptor beta chains from the same sample are listed, as sequenced in a study of cytomegalovirus exposure and HLA in healthy donors (dated by TCRdb to the late 2010s). Library preparation used the immunoSEQ multiplex PCR assay. For the multiplex PCR, a mixture combining 60 forward primers for TCR Vbeta segments and 13 reverse primers for TCR Jbeta segments was used. In TCRdb, the immuneACCESS table is reduced to in-frame sequences with V and J assigned. These tables do not hold every clone; where another copy was compared, an unresolved V gene accounts for under half, and the others remain unexplained. The sample records approximately 180,000 clones, nearly 80% of which are singletons. The ten largest clonotypes hold nearly 6.5% of the sample. The sequencing sample was made of PBMCs. Receptors were obtained from a middle-aged man in good health and CMV-seropositive.

About this clone: One end of the junction is discordant with germline, which a read error may explain. V gene TRBV5-6 combines with J gene TRBJ1-2; TRBD1 might be the D (5 bases). Germline CDR1 SGHDT, CDR2 YYEEEE. CDR3 length equals 11 residues. CDR3 in DNA: TGTGCCAGCAGCTTGGCCGCGGGGCTCCTCTTC. It is translated as CASSLAAGLLF.

The rearrangement links TRBV13 to TRBJ1-1; TRBD1 agrees at 7 bases. The germline CDR1 and CDR2 sequences are PRHDT and FYEKMQ (reference sequence). The CDR3 length is 16 residues. The V gene end was trimmed by 5 bases and the J gene end by 1 base; junction bases not matched to a gene: 10. The CDR3 protein is CASSHAADRRNTEAFF. Written as DNA, the CDR3 is TGTGCCAGCAGCCACGCAGCGGACAGGAGGAACACTGAAGCTTTCTTT.

The rearrangement joins TRBV6-1 to TRBJ2-7; 8 positions match TRBD1. Trimming took 6 bases from V and 3 from J; bases not matched to a gene: 7. The CDR3 totals 14 residues. Germline values: CDR1 MNHNS, CDR2 SASEGT. The CDR3 is CASRTQGVVYEQYF. Here the CDR3 DNA reads TGTGCCAGCAGAACACAGGGGGTAGTCTACGAGCAGTACTTC.

The chain employs TRBV28 and TRBJ1-2; possibly TRBD1 for D (5 bases). CDR3 length: 14 amino acids. The germline gives CDR1 MDHEN, CDR2 SYDVKM. The V and J ends lost 2 bases and 10 bases respectively, with 17 bases between them. The DNA of the CDR3 is TGTGCCAGCAGTTTAGACAGCCAGAAGGGCATCTACACCTTC. This sequence encodes CASSLDSQKGIYTF.

Judged by abundance, this clone is medium-sized. The CDR3 is CASTWTGEDSYEQYF. CDR3 DNA: TGCGCCAGCACCTGGACAGGGGAGGACTCCTACGAGCAGTACTTC. The V and J genes are TRBV5-1 and TRBJ2-7; 9 nucleotides line up with TRBD1. V shed 6 bases and J 0 bases; nucleotides not matched to a gene: 7. CDR3 length: 15 residues. CDR1 is SGHRS, CDR2 YFSETQ, per germline.

This clone came up a few times. The genes are TRBV27 and TRBJ2-5; 8 nucleotides align to TRBD1. This CDR3 has 15 amino acids. From germline, CDR1 is MNHEY and CDR2 SMNVEV (reference sequence). V shed 5 bases, J shed 5 bases, and the junction held 10 bases outside the gene matches. CDR3 amino acids: CASSGGTGRRETQYF. In nucleotides, the CDR3 is TGTGCCAGCAGTGGGGGGACAGGAAGGCGGGAGACCCAGTACTTC.

This rearrangement joins TRBV7-2 to TRBJ1-2, with a possible D match to TRBD1 (6 bases). This CDR3 spans 12 amino acids. Germline loops: CDR1 SGHTA, CDR2 FQGNSA. Between the trimmed V and J ends, which lost 4 bases and 7 bases, there was a span of 10 bases. The CDR3 reads CASSYREGGYTF. The CDR3 DNA follows: TGTGCCAGCAGCTACAGGGAGGGTGGCTACACCTTC.

The chain employs TRBV28 and TRBJ2-3; 8 bases are a match to TRBD2. The V gene end was trimmed by 5 bases and the J gene end by 2 bases; junction bases not matched to a gene: 3. This CDR3 contains 14 residues. CDR1 and CDR2 from the germline V gene are MDHEN and SYDVKM. The CDR3 coding sequence is TGTGCCAGCAGTACTAGCGGACACACAGATACGCAGTATTTT. It specifies CASSTSGHTDTQYF.

CDR3 nucleotide sequence: TGCGCCAGCAGCTTGTGGGGAGGGAAATCCTACAATGAGCAGTTCTTC. Residues: CASSLWGGKSYNEQFF. The chain is built from TRBV5-1 and TRBJ2-1; 7 nucleotides agree with TRBD2. V shed 1 base and J 1 base; nucleotides not matched to a gene: 5. This CDR3 has 16 residues. Germline V gene lookup returns CDR1 SGHRS and CDR2 YFSETQ.

There are a few counts of this clone. The V call is TRBV2, the J call TRBJ1-5; D may be TRBD1 (6 bases). This CDR3 has 16 amino acids. The germline V gene encodes CDR1 SNHLY and CDR2 FYNNEI. The germline V and J ends were trimmed by 5 bases and 7 bases, with 21 bases remaining between them. The CDR3 nucleotides read TGTGCCAGCAGTAATCCCAAACAGGGTCTTGGACAGCCCCAGCATTTT. It codes for CASSNPKQGLGQPQHF.

The chain recombines TRBV6-5 with TRBJ1-1; TRBD1 agrees at 8 bases. J lost 6 bases, V lost 4 bases, and 10 bases had no gene match. CDR1 and CDR2 (germline): MNHEY, SVGAGI. The CDR3 has 15 residues. DNA of the CDR3: TGTGCCAGCAGTTCGATGACAGGGGCGGACGCTGAAGCTTTCTTT. Amino acids: CASSSMTGADAEAFF.

This chain links TRBV29-1 with TRBJ2-1; possible D gene TRBD2, 5 bases. Germline V CDR1 and CDR2: SQVTM, ANQGSEA. CDR3 size: 13 residues. Deletions cut 7 bases from V and 2 bases from J, with 12 bases between. The chain's CDR3 is CSAGVPTYNEQFF. As DNA, the CDR3 is TGCAGCGCCGGGGTCCCGACCTACAATGAGCAGTTCTTC.

A few counts support this clone. V gene TRBV4-2 combines with J gene TRBJ1-4, with TRBD1 identical over 10 bases. The ends lost 0 bases at V and 8 bases at J; junction bases unmatched: 9. The CDR3 consists of 17 residues. Germline CDR1 is LGHNA and CDR2 is YNFKEQ. The CDR3: CASSQDGSGTGVEKLFF. The CDR3 DNA is TGTGCCAGCAGCCAAGATGGTAGCGGGACAGGGGTGGAAAAACTGTTTTTT.

The chain links TRBV12-5 to TRBJ1-1; D remains ambiguous. Trimming removed 5 bases from V and 4 bases from J, with 20 bases in between. Germline values: CDR1 LGHNT, CDR2 FRNRAP. The length of the CDR3 is 16 residues. The CDR3 DNA sequence: TGTGCTAGTGGTCCCGATCGGGGAGGTGGGCTCACTGAAGCTTTCTTT. Protein product: CASGPDRGGGLTEAFF.

The CDR3 sequence is CASRSRGRADTQYF. The CDR3 DNA is TGTGCCAGCAGGAGCAGGGGTAGGGCAGATACGCAGTATTTT. The chain is built from TRBV7-9 and TRBJ2-3; D might be TRBD1 (6 bases). The V gene's germline CDR1 is SEHNR and CDR2 FQNEAQ (reference sequence). V lost 6 bases to trimming and J lost 4 bases, with 14 bases between them. The CDR3 spans 14 residues.

The J gene is TRBJ2-1, the V gene TRBV7-2, with TRBD2 identical over 8 bases. Trimming at V came to 8 bases and at J to 8 bases, leaving 17 bases not matched to a gene. The CDR3 loop spans 16 amino acids. The germline gives CDR1 SGHTA, CDR2 FQGNSA. CDR3: CASGSTRTSLGHEQFF. The DNA for the CDR3 is TGTGCCAGCGGATCGACTAGGACTAGCTTGGGCCATGAGCAGTTCTTC.

This clone was detected only once. This chain links TRBV28 with TRBJ1-4; D perhaps matches TRBD1 (5 bases). Germline V gene data show CDR1 as MDHEN and CDR2 as SYDVKM. The CDR3 is 13 residues long. Deletions cut 7 bases from V and 10 bases from J, with 16 bases between. DNA for the CDR3: TGTGCCAGCAACCGGCCGGGGGAGGGAAAACTGTTTTTT. Translated, it gives CASNRPGEGKLFF.

This chain links TRBV21-1 with TRBJ2-5; the D call TRBD2 from the table was never checked on the DNA. TRBV21-1 is a listed pseudogene. The length of the CDR3 is 10 residues. CDR3 region: CASNGETQYF. In DNA, the CDR3 is TGTGCCAGCAACGGAGAGACCCAGTACTTC.

CDR3 region: CASSYRPSGYEQYF. In DNA form, the CDR3 reads TGTGCCAGCAGTTACCGACCTAGCGGCTACGAGCAGTACTTC. This chain connects TRBV6-5 to TRBJ2-7, with TRBD2 identical over 7 bases. Looked up from germline, CDR1 is MNHEY and CDR2 is SVGAGI. Losses at the gene ends were 2 bases for V and 3 bases for J; bases not matched to a gene: 4. This CDR3 region has 14 residues.

Only a few counts were recorded for this clone. The rearrangement joins TRBV9 to TRBJ2-2; the D is unclear. The CDR3 is 15 amino acids. Germline V gives CDR1 SGDLS, CDR2 YYNGEE. V was pared by 7 bases and J by 1 base, with 14 bases between. The CDR3 DNA sequence: TGTGCCAGCTCGCGCGCACTCCTGAACACCGGGGAGCTGTTTTTT. It encodes CASSRALLNTGELFF.

The rearrangement uses TRBV10-1 and TRBJ2-5; D perhaps matches TRBD1 (6 bases). V dropped 3 bases and J dropped 5 bases, with 10 bases sitting between them. Germline-derived CDR1 and CDR2 are WNHNN and SYGVQD (reference sequence). The CDR3 runs to 13 residues. CDR3 residues: CASSDPGEETQYF. The CDR3 DNA sequence: TGCGCCAGCAGTGATCCAGGGGAGGAGACCCAGTACTTC.

The chain combines TRBV25-1 with TRBJ2-1; 9 bases are a match to TRBD2. The CDR3 is 15 amino acids. CDR1 is MGHDK, CDR2 SYGVNS, per germline. Unmatched junction bases numbered 10, after V lost 1 base and J lost 12 bases. The CDR3 region has the DNA TGTGCCAGCAGTGAATTTGAGGCGGGAGGGTTCAGGCAGTTCTTC. Protein product: CASSEFEAGGFRQFF.

J is TRBJ2-3 and V is TRBV2; TRBD1 aligns across 10 bases. Germline V gives CDR1 SNHLY, CDR2 FYNNEI. The CDR3 length is 15 residues. Trimming took 7 bases from V and 5 from J; bases not matched to a gene: 9. CDR3 loop: CASNPGQGFLDTQYF. CDR3 nucleotide sequence: TGTGCCAGCAACCCGGGACAGGGGTTTTTAGATACGCAGTATTTT. The full variable domain, in which reference TRBV2 and TRBJ2-3 provide the parts outside the CDR3, is EPEVTQTPSHQVTQMGQEVILRCVPISNHLYFYWYRQILGQKVEFLVSFYNNEISEKSEIFDDQFSVERPDGSNFTLKIRSTKLEDSAMYFCASNPGQGFLDTQYFGPGTRLTVL.

This clone was observed a handful of times. The V gene is TRBV28, the J gene TRBJ2-2; 7 positions match TRBD1. Per germline, CDR1 MDHEN and CDR2 SYDVKM. The trim removed 5 bases at V and 4 bases at J, leaving 7 bases unmatched. CDR3 length equals 15 residues. CDR3 sequence reads: CASSPGTDATGELFF. As DNA, the CDR3 is TGTGCCAGCAGTCCCGGGACAGATGCCACCGGGGAGCTGTTTTTT.

The V and J genes are TRBV6-1 and TRBJ2-5, with D perhaps matching TRBD1 (5 bases). The CDR3 runs 14 residues. V was cut by 4 bases and J by 4 bases, with 13 bases left in between. The germline gives CDR1 MNHNS, CDR2 SASEGT. CDR3 in amino acids: CASSAQGMGETQYF. DNA for the CDR3: TGTGCCAGCAGTGCTCAGGGAATGGGAGAGACCCAGTACTTC.

This clone was seen only a few times. This rearrangement joins TRBV2 to TRBJ2-4; no firm D call. CDR1 SNHLY and CDR2 FYNNEI come from the germline V gene. Trimming cost V 5 bases and J 4 bases, with 12 bases left between them. The CDR3 consists of 14 residues. CDR3 DNA sequence: TGTGCCAGCAGTCCTGTAGCAGCGAAAAACATTCAGTACTTC. This gives the protein CASSPVAAKNIQYF.

This rearrangement joins TRBV15 to TRBJ1-4; D is perhaps TRBD1 (5 bases). Trimming took off 0 bases at V and 3 bases at J, with 14 bases between the two ends. This CDR3 contains 17 residues. Germline assignment: CDR1 LNHNV and CDR2 YYDKDF (reference sequence). This CDR3 is CATSRDLGGWANEKLFF. In nucleotides, the CDR3 is TGTGCCACCAGCAGAGATCTCGGGGGGTGGGCTAATGAAAAACTGTTTTTT. Supplemented by reference TRBV15 and TRBJ1-4, the full variable domain reads DAMVIQNPRYQVTQFGKPVTLSCSQTLNHNVMYWYQQKSSQAPKLLFHYYDKDFNNEADTPDNFQSRRPNTSFCFLDIRSPGLGDTAMYLCATSRDLGGWANEKLFFGSGTQLSVL.

The CDR3 DNA reads TGCAGGGGCCAGAGTCCCTATGGCTACACCTTC. It encodes CRGQSPYGYTF. J is TRBJ1-2 and V is TRBV20-1; no definite D call. Germline CDR1 reads DFQATT; CDR2 reads SNEGSKA (reference sequence). The CDR3 is made up of 11 amino acids.

The sample holds a few counts of this clone. Here the CDR3 reads CASSRDRGRTEAFF. Here the CDR3 DNA reads TGCGCCAGCAGTCGGGACAGGGGGCGAACTGAAGCTTTCTTT. This chain links TRBV10-2 with TRBJ1-1; 12 bases are shared with TRBD1. Losses at the gene ends were 5 bases for V and 5 bases for J; bases not matched to a gene: 3. Per germline, CDR1 WSHSY and CDR2 SAAADI. The CDR3 contains 14 residues.

This sequence joins TRBV27 and TRBJ2-1; 7 positions agree with TRBD2. The CDR3 sequence is 14 residues long. V trimming: 3 bases; J trimming: 6 bases; junction bases outside the gene matches: 5. CDR1 and CDR2 (germline): MNHEY, SMNVEV (reference sequence). This CDR3 is CASSLGGPGNEQFF. CDR3 coding DNA: TGTGCCAGCAGTTTGGGAGGGCCCGGCAATGAGCAGTTCTTC.